The T cell receptor (beta chain) described here comes from a study of tissue T cells after allogeneic stem cell transplantation. Only in-frame clones appear in the TCRdb table, and some are missing; sequencing was by immunoSEQ multiplex PCR. Here the sample spans under 7,500 clones, approximately 50% being singletons. This clone rates as medium-sized. The length of the CDR3 is 14 residues. V dropped 6 bases and J dropped 7; count of bases not matched to a gene: 5. Germline values: CDR1 MNHEY, CDR2 SVGEGT. The TCR originated in a female donor at least 60 years old with lung cancer. The specimen was duodenum tissue, collected at autopsy. The chain uses TRBV6-2 or TRBV6-3 and TRBJ1-6; 8 bases map to TRBD1. CDR3 in amino acids: CASSARDRNSPLHF. Written as DNA, the CDR3 is TGTGCCAGCAGCGCCCGGGACAGGAATTCACCCCTCCACTTT.